One sample yielded the 30 T cell receptor beta chains listed below, sequenced in a study of shared clonotypes between healthy human individuals. Measured with immunoSEQ multiplex PCR; TCRdb has only the in-frame clones, and not every one. Found here are approximately 940,000 clones, about 80% of them singletons; the top ten hold around 1.5%. The source material was memory CD4+ T cells sorted from blood. Subset here: CD45RA-negative fraction. The receptors here all came from a man between 18 and 35 years old in good health.

J is TRBJ1-4 and V is TRBV5-1, with D perhaps matching TRBD1 (5 bases). Trimming pared 4 bases from V and 1 base from J, leaving 14 bases between. The CDR3 covers 16 residues. CDR1 SGHRS and CDR2 YFSETQ come from the germline V gene. DNA for the CDR3: TGCGCCAGCAGCCACCTCGGACACCAAACTAATGAAAAACTGTTTTTT. This encodes CASSHLGHQTNEKLFF.

The CDR3 DNA reads as TGTGCCACCTCACAGGGTTTGAACACTGAAGCTTTCTTT. It translates to CATSQGLNTEAFF. This rearrangement joins TRBV10-3 to TRBJ1-1, with a tentative D call TRBD1 (6 bases). Germline values: CDR1 ENHRY, CDR2 SYGVKD. The V end was cut by 10 bases, the J end by 0 bases, with 12 bases between. This CDR3 is 13 amino acids long.

The J gene is TRBJ1-2, the V gene TRBV5-1, with a tentative D call TRBD1 (5 bases). Germline lookup yields CDR1 SGHRS and CDR2 YFSETQ. The CDR3 contains 11 residues. Trimming shortened V by 3 bases and J by 7 bases, and 7 bases separated the two germline ends. CDR3 DNA sequence: TGCGCCAGCAGCTCGGGACGTGGCTACACCTTC. Encoded protein: CASSSGRGYTF. The whole variable domain, remainder taken from reference TRBV5-1 and TRBJ1-2, is KAGVTQTPRYLIKTRGQQVTLSCSPISGHRSVSWYQQTPGQGLQFLFEYFSETQRNKGNFPGRFSGRQFSNSRSEMNVSTLELGDSALYLCASSSGRGYTFGSGTRLTVV.

This clone was counted once. The rearrangement uses TRBV19 and TRBJ2-4; TRBD2 matches at 12 bases. The CDR3 is 17 residues long. CDR1 LNHDA and CDR2 SQIVND come from the germline V gene (reference sequence). Trimming removed 7 bases from V and 5 bases from J; junction bases left unmatched: 12. CDR3 bases: TGTGCCAGTACCAAAACCCTAGCGGGAGGGCCACAAAACATTCAGTACTTC. Translation gives CASTKTLAGGPQNIQYF.

The CDR3 bases are TGTGCTAGTGGTTTGGCTCGTGCGGGACCTCCGGTCGAGCAGTATTTT. Translation: CASGLARAGPPVEQYF. The chain employs TRBV12-5 and TRBJ2-3, with D perhaps matching TRBD2 (6 bases). There are 16 residues in the CDR3. Per germline, CDR1 LGHNT and CDR2 FRNRAP. V gave up 1 base and J gave up 11 bases, with 22 bases separating them.

As concerns this clone: In the same sample, other DNA sequences code for this CDR3. The gene calls are TRBV28 and TRBJ1-5; D possibly corresponds to TRBD1 (5 bases). The V gene lost 5 bases and the J gene lost 2 bases, with 10 bases spanning the gap. The CDR3 runs 14 residues. Looked up from germline, CDR1 is MDHEN and CDR2 is SYDVKM. The CDR3: CASSPRGGNQPQHF. In DNA form, the CDR3 reads TGTGCCAGCAGTCCCCGGGGGGGCAATCAGCCCCAGCATTTT.

The rearrangement links TRBV7-9 to TRBJ2-2; possibly TRBD1 for D (5 bases). CDR3 length equals 15 residues. Germline-derived CDR1 and CDR2 are SEHNR and FQNEAQ (reference sequence). V lost 7 bases to trimming and J lost 0 bases, with 12 bases between them. The CDR3 DNA is TGTGCCAGCACCCTCGACAGACCGAACACCGGGGAGCTGTTTTTT. This sequence encodes CASTLDRPNTGELFF.

The V call is TRBV7-9, the J call TRBJ2-2; a possible D gene is TRBD1 (6 bases). This CDR3 comprises 15 residues. Germline V gene lookup returns CDR1 SEHNR and CDR2 FQNEAQ (reference sequence). V lost 0 bases to trimming and J lost 2 bases, with 7 bases between them. The CDR3 spells CASSLATGNTGELFF. The CDR3 region has the DNA TGTGCCAGCAGCTTAGCGACAGGAAACACCGGGGAGCTGTTTTTT.

This clone was counted between two and nine times. The V and J genes are TRBV2 and TRBJ2-2, with D possibly matching TRBD2 (5 bases). This CDR3 spans 14 amino acids. Looked up from germline, CDR1 is SNHLY and CDR2 is FYNNEI. Deletions cut 4 bases from V and 5 bases from J, with 11 bases between. CDR3 residues: CASSVSRGTGELFF. The CDR3 coding sequence is TGTGCCAGCAGTGTAAGCCGAGGGACCGGGGAGCTGTTTTTT.

The genes are TRBV10-1 and TRBJ1-1; 8 bases fit TRBD1. The V gene's germline CDR1 is WNHNN and CDR2 SYGVQD (reference sequence). The CDR3 is 14 amino acids. Germline trimming cut 8 bases from V and 5 bases from J; bases unmatched to any gene: 10. Here the CDR3 reads CASGNGRGPTEAFF. Here the CDR3 DNA reads TGCGCCAGCGGGAATGGCAGGGGGCCGACTGAAGCTTTCTTT.

The rearrangement joins TRBV12-5 to TRBJ2-2; D unresolved. Deletions cut 9 bases from V and 4 bases from J, with 12 bases between. The CDR3 has 13 residues. Per germline, CDR1 LGHNT and CDR2 FRNRAP. CDR3: CASQGLVTGELFF. CDR3 nucleotides: TGTGCTAGCCAAGGATTGGTCACCGGGGAGCTGTTTTTT.

The CDR3: CASSYSIGTGAEAFF. The CDR3 DNA reads TGTGCCAGCAGTTACAGTATCGGAACAGGGGCTGAAGCTTTCTTT. The chain has TRBV6-5 and TRBJ1-1, with 7 bases that match TRBD1. The V segment lost 2 bases and the J segment 6 bases; nucleotides outside the gene matches: 9. This CDR3 region has 15 residues. Germline assignment: CDR1 MNHEY and CDR2 SVGAGI.

This chain connects TRBV10-3 to TRBJ2-3; 10 bases are shared with TRBD2. The CDR3 has 14 residues. The V segment lost 6 bases and the J segment 3 bases; nucleotides outside the gene matches: 3. CDR1 is ENHRY and CDR2 is SYGVKD in the germline V gene. The CDR3 DNA is TGTGCCATCAGAACTAGCGGGGAAACAGATACGCAGTATTTT. Its translation: CAIRTSGETDTQYF.

The rearrangement uses TRBV28 and TRBJ1-6, with 8 bases lining up with TRBD1. CDR1 MDHEN and CDR2 SYDVKM come from the germline V gene. This CDR3 is 15 amino acids long. J gave up 2 bases and V 8 bases, and 5 bases lay outside the gene matches. The CDR3 sequence is CASDRGRAYNSPLHF. In DNA form, the CDR3 reads TGTGCCAGCGACAGGGGCAGGGCCTATAATTCACCCCTCCACTTT.

This clone showed up just once. The chain uses TRBV30 and TRBJ1-3, with D uncertain. This CDR3 is built from 13 residues. CDR1 and CDR2 (germline): GTSNPN, SVGIG (reference sequence). Trimming shortened V by 5 bases and J by 0 bases, and 8 bases separated the two germline ends. The CDR3 nucleotides read TGTGCCTGGGGATCTCTCTCTGGAAACACCATATATTTT. Protein sequence: CAWGSLSGNTIYF. Together with reference TRBV30 and TRBJ1-3, the CDR3 gives the full variable domain: SQTIHQWPATLVQPVGSPLSLECTVEGTSNPNLYWYRQAAGRGLQLLFYSVGIGQISSEVPQNLSASRPQDRQFILSSKKLLLSDSGFYLCAWGSLSGNTIYFGEGSWLTVV.

The chain joins TRBV19 to TRBJ2-1; D may match TRBD1 or TRBD2 (5 bases each). CDR3 length equals 15 residues. V gave up 6 bases and J gave up 8 bases, with 20 bases separating them. Germline V gene data show CDR1 as LNHDA and CDR2 as SQIVND (reference sequence). The CDR3 DNA sequence: TGTGCCAGTAGGGCCGGGACGTATACGAACGATGAGCAGTTCTTC. Translating it yields CASRAGTYTNDEQFF.

The V gene is TRBV2, the J gene TRBJ2-5, with a tentative D call TRBD1 (5 bases). The CDR3 consists of 14 residues. Trimming stripped 3 bases from V and 0 bases from J, with 8 bases between. Germline values: CDR1 SNHLY, CDR2 FYNNEI. CDR3 in amino acids: CASSDREYQETQYF. The CDR3 nucleotides read TGTGCCAGCAGTGACAGGGAATACCAAGAGACCCAGTACTTC. Full variable domain (outside the CDR3, taken from reference TRBV2 and TRBJ2-5): EPEVTQTPSHQVTQMGQEVILRCVPISNHLYFYWYRQILGQKVEFLVSFYNNEISEKSEIFDDQFSVERPDGSNFTLKIRSTKLEDSAMYFCASSDREYQETQYFGPGTRLLVL.

The chain links TRBV7-2 to TRBJ2-3; 11 bases line up with TRBD2. Trimming at V came to 5 bases and at J to 10 bases, leaving 17 bases not matched to a gene. This CDR3 has 17 amino acids. Germline V lookup: CDR1 SGHTA, CDR2 FQGNSA. The CDR3 nucleotides read TGTGCCAGCAGCAGTCGTCAGGTAGCGGGAGGGCCGATGGCGCAGTATTTT. It specifies CASSSRQVAGGPMAQYF.

This clone occurred a few times. The rearrangement joins TRBV5-1 to TRBJ2-5; 8 bases are shared with TRBD1. Trimming took 8 bases from V and 1 from J; bases not matched to a gene: 7. Germline CDR1 is SGHRS and CDR2 is YFSETQ. This CDR3 contains 14 residues. The chain's CDR3 is CASRTGSTQETQYF. The DNA for the CDR3 is TGCGCCAGTAGGACAGGGTCGACCCAAGAGACCCAGTACTTC. Filled out from reference TRBV5-1 and TRBJ2-5, the complete variable domain reads KAGVTQTPRYLIKTRGQQVTLSCSPISGHRSVSWYQQTPGQGLQFLFEYFSETQRNKGNFPGRFSGRQFSNSRSEMNVSTLELGDSALYLCASRTGSTQETQYFGPGTRLLVL.

This clone showed up just a few times. This chain connects TRBV7-9 to TRBJ1-2, with a weak D call TRBD1 (5 bases). Trimming took off 5 bases at V and 7 bases at J, with 20 bases between the two ends. The CDR3 has 15 amino acids. CDR1 and CDR2 from the germline V gene are SEHNR and FQNEAQ (reference sequence). DNA of the CDR3: TGTGCCAGCAGCCCCTACAGTGAGGGGATGGGTGGCTACACCTTC. It is translated as CASSPYSEGMGGYTF.

This clone was counted only a few times. The rearrangement links TRBV28 to TRBJ1-1; D uncertain. V gave up 4 bases and J gave up 0 bases, with 9 bases separating them. The CDR3 runs 14 residues. Germline V lookup: CDR1 MDHEN, CDR2 SYDVKM. The CDR3 coding sequence is TGTGCCAGCAGTTGGGAAGGACTGAACACTGAAGCTTTCTTT. Its protein product is CASSWEGLNTEAFF.

The chain is built from TRBV5-6 and TRBJ1-2; TRBD1 matches 7 bases. Germline trimming cut 3 bases from V and 0 bases from J; bases unmatched to any gene: 2. Germline-derived CDR1 and CDR2 are SGHDT and YYEEEE. The CDR3 has 14 residues. In DNA form, the CDR3 reads TGTGCCAGCAGCTCGGGACAGACTAACTATGGCTACACCTTC. Translated, it gives CASSSGQTNYGYTF.

The chain links TRBV27 to TRBJ2-2; weak D call: TRBD2 (5 bases). V gave up 1 base and J gave up 0 bases, with 9 bases separating them. Germline values: CDR1 MNHEY, CDR2 SMNVEV (reference sequence). This CDR3 region has 16 residues. This chain's CDR3 is CASSLFGGSNTGELFF. The CDR3, as DNA: TGTGCCAGCAGTTTATTTGGCGGGTCGAACACCGGGGAGCTGTTTTTT.

The chain's CDR3 is CASSFRTGDEKLFF. The CDR3 coding sequence is TGCGCCAGCAGCTTTCGGACAGGAGATGAAAAACTGTTTTTT. The chain carries TRBV5-1 and TRBJ1-4; 7 bases map to TRBD1. The CDR3 is 14 amino acids. The J segment lost 6 bases and the V segment lost 2 bases, leaving 4 bases of the junction unmatched. The V gene's germline CDR1 is SGHRS and CDR2 YFSETQ.

Here the CDR3 reads CAWSPGQGADTQYF. As DNA, the CDR3 is TGTGCCTGGAGCCCGGGACAGGGTGCAGATACGCAGTATTTT. V gene TRBV30 combines with J gene TRBJ2-3, with 9 bases aligning to TRBD1. Germline V CDR1 and CDR2: GTSNPN, SVGIG (reference sequence). The trim removed 3 bases at V and 4 bases at J, leaving 5 bases unmatched. The CDR3 has 14 amino acids.

The chain is built from TRBV11-2 and TRBJ1-6; 8 bases line up with TRBD1. Germline loops: CDR1 SGHAT, CDR2 FQNNGV. V trimming: 1 base; J trimming: 8 bases; junction bases outside the gene matches: 7. The CDR3 is made up of 16 amino acids. CDR3 amino acids: CASSLGSRGLYSPLHF. CDR3 coding DNA: TGTGCCAGCAGCTTAGGGTCCAGGGGGCTATATTCACCCCTCCACTTT.

The chain uses TRBV6-1 and TRBJ1-6, with D possibly being TRBD1 (5 bases). The V end lost 4 bases, the J end lost 7 bases, and 14 bases lay between the germline ends. The length of the CDR3 is 15 residues. The germline V gene has CDR1 MNHNS and CDR2 SASEGT. Here the CDR3 reads CASSVGVGENSPLHF. The CDR3 DNA sequence: TGTGCCAGCAGTGTAGGGGTGGGAGAGAATTCACCCCTCCACTTT.

In the case of this clone: The sample has other DNA sequences that encode this CDR3 too. The chain is built from TRBV7-2 and TRBJ2-5; D unresolved. V was trimmed by 1 base and J by 4 bases, leaving 7 bases between them. Germline CDR1 SGHTA, CDR2 FQGNSA. This CDR3 spans 13 amino acids. CDR3 bases: TGTGCCAGCAGCTTAGGAGCTGCAGAGACCCAGTACTTC. Translation gives CASSLGAAETQYF.

This clone is a singleton in its sample. The rearrangement joins TRBV11-2 to TRBJ2-4; no clear D. This CDR3 is 14 amino acids long. Germline lookup yields CDR1 SGHAT and CDR2 FQNNGV. V dropped 4 bases and J dropped 0 bases, with 7 bases sitting between them. The CDR3 DNA reads as TGTGCCAGCAGCTCCCGACTAGCCAAAAACATTCAGTACTTC. Translating it yields CASSSRLAKNIQYF.

J is TRBJ2-7 and V is TRBV2, with TRBD1 as a possible D gene (7 bases). The CDR3 consists of 15 residues. V was cut by 8 bases and J by 4 bases, with 21 bases left in between. CDR1 is SNHLY, CDR2 FYNNEI, per germline. CDR3 loop: CASCVRGGGGYEQYF. CDR3 DNA sequence: TGTGCCAGCTGTGTACGCGGAGGGGGCGGGTACGAGCAGTACTTC.